This T cell receptor beta chain was sequenced during a study of T cells in Graves' hyperthyroidism and ophthalmopathy. Study results and caveats: Most expanded thyroid clonotypes above 0.001 recurred in blood.

V was cut by 6 bases and J by 3 bases, with 20 bases left in between. The CDR3 has 16 amino acids. Germline-derived CDR1 and CDR2 are MNHNS and SASEGT. There were TCR beta CDR3 regions amplified from RNA transcripts. The HTBI primer set was used in a first-round RT-PCR of the TCR CDR3. One entry per CDR3 protein results from TCRdb running MiXCR on the multiplex PCR reads. The table has about 250,000 distinct CDR3 sequences, about 24% seen once. This clonotype occurred many times. What it binds is not known. This receptor was taken from a middle-aged woman with Graves' ophthalmopathy. The J gene is TRBJ2-5, the V gene TRBV6-1; tentative D call: TRBD1 (6 bases). The sample taken for sequencing was blood. CDR3 in amino acids: CASSRATTWTEETQYF. The CDR3 region has the DNA TGTGCCAGCAGCCGCGCTACCACCTGGACAGAAGAGACCCAGTACTTC.